The subject of this entry is one T cell receptor beta chain. This clonotype was observed at least ten times. Its recognized antigen is unknown. No much larger clone exists at a distance of one base, and base qualities are not known. From the cysteine up to the phenylalanine, the CDR3 has a length of 15 residues. The retained sequence is limited to the CDR3, 45 bases, with the frame set at the first base. Relative to germline, V is 5 bases shorter and J is 4 bases shorter, with 14 bases between their ends. The CDR1 and CDR2 encoded by the germline V gene (reference sequence) are MNHNY and SVGAGI. Synthesis of TCR cDNA relied on 5'RACE template switching, a step that introduced a universal primer site along with unique molecular identifiers. Priming for cDNA synthesis came from both the TCR alpha and TCR beta constant segments. Library amplification used two PCR steps, and the second PCR step added sample barcodes and sequencing adapters. Sequencing of the libraries was done on either Illumina HiSeq 2500 (2x100 bp) or NovaSeq (2x150 bp). From the authors' description of their analysis: MIGEC was used to demultiplex reads and collapse the reads into UMI consensus sequences, and MiXCR was used for V(D)J alignment. Vaccine-responding clonotypes were identified with edgeR using replicate PBMC samples, with FDR below 0.01 and a log2 fold change above 5 up to day 15 being required. Each bulk clonotype received a CD4 or CD8 identity based on whether the sequenced CD4 or CD8 repertoire contained that clonotype at higher abundance. TCRdb ran its own pipeline on the public reads, namely fastp trimming at Q25 and MiXCR clone calling, and kept in-frame beta chains. Merged by CDR3 protein, the rows form single entries marked with the most common genes and DNA. For this entry, the V and J calls and clone size follow TCRdb and not the study's own pipeline. The sample table lists about 150,000 distinct CDR3 sequences, about 6.2% of them with a count of one. The leading ten clones occupy 2.9% of the sample.

These data originate in a study of T cells after yellow fever vaccination (dated by TCRdb to the late 2010s). Looking at the study overall: Libraries from fractions with low cell numbers were prepared with the SMART-Seq v4 Ultra Low Input RNA kit. To track T-cell clones before and after primary and booster YFV17D yellow fever vaccination, bulk TCR alpha and beta repertoires were sequenced longitudinally. Two healthy male donors, one aged 18 to 30 and one aged 30 to 40 years, made up the cohort. Bulk PBMC replicates and cell subsets were isolated from blood drawn at multiple timepoints before and after both primary and secondary immunization. Overall study results and their limits: A small share of clonotypes occurred in both CD4 and CD8 compartments, likely arising from convergent recombination. Because only a couple of donors were included in the study, the extent to which the findings can be generalized is limited. Compared with the primary T-cell response, the secondary T-cell response was faster but weaker, reaching its peak on day 5 rather than on day 15. After the booster, most clones that had expanded after primary vaccination were detected again (almost 97% of CD4 and 88% of CD8), suggesting broad maintenance of memory. FACS-sorted repertoires could contain abundant contaminating clonotypes from the bulk population, so computational filtering was required.

Per the publication, the treatment or condition label means: live attenuated yellow fever vaccine strain. A standard Ficoll-Paque protocol was used to isolate PBMCs from peripheral blood. Dynabeads CD4 and CD8 positive selection kits were used to isolate CD4 and CD8 T-cell fractions. RNA was extracted with TriZol from bulk PBMCs, CD4 and CD8 fractions, and dextramer-positive and dextramer-negative fractions. This material consisted of CD4+ T cells sorted from PBMCs, taken on the day of the first yellow fever vaccination. The sequence joins TRBV6-6 to TRBJ2-2; the D gene cannot be named for sure. This receptor was identified in a man between 18 and 35 years old who received the YFV17D yellow fever vaccine. The sequenced DNA: TGTGCCAGCAGTCCTGCGACCCGGAGCACCGGGGAGCTGTTTTTT. Its translation is CASSPATRSTGELFF.